This T cell receptor beta chain was retrieved from a study of cytomegalovirus exposure and HLA in healthy donors. Points from the study as a whole: Cytomegalovirus status was reportedly diagnosed by the classifier with high specificity and sensitivity. Reportedly, fewer N-insertions than the 666-donor mean appeared in an Asian-associated ancestry cluster in a later analysis. Altogether, 170 or so TCR beta chains were recorded as cytomegalovirus-associated.

V lost 0 bases and J lost 4; bases outside the gene matches: 1. Germline values: CDR1 SEHNR, CDR2 FQNEAQ (reference sequence). CDR3 length equals 14 residues. Both 60 Vbeta primers and 13 Jbeta primers went into the PCR. Generated by immunoSEQ multiplex PCR, the TCRdb table keeps only in-frame clones and is missing some. The sample shows some 90,000 clones, around 76% of them seen only once. About this clone itself: Antigen specificity is unknown.

The TCR comes from a man aged 25-45 years in good health and CMV-seronegative. The source material was PBMCs. The chain is built from TRBV7-9 and TRBJ1-1, with 8 nucleotides matching TRBD1. In nucleotides, the CDR3 is TGTGCCAGCAGCTTAGCCGGGACAGGCACTGAAGCTTTCTTT. This sequence encodes CASSLAGTGTEAFF.